The following is a T cell receptor beta chain sequence with its context. This clonotype was recorded at least ten times. It has no known antigen specificity. The sample holds no much larger clone one base away, and base qualities are not on file. These data originate in a study of human T cells and chemical hapten exposure (dated by TCRdb to about 2021). The study in broad terms: For sensitization, 2% DPC in acetone was applied to a roughly 2 cm by roughly 2 cm area of upper inner arm skin. This study followed changes in the peripheral blood TCR repertoire in vivo during primary and secondary sensitization of alopecia patients to the hapten diphenylcyclopropenone (DPC). For TCR sequencing, blood came from twenty-nine alopecia patients at anywhere from one to four time points (pre-sensitization, 2, 6 and 24 weeks). The mostly female patient cohort included alopecia areata with under or over 50% scalp involvement, alopecia totalis and alopecia universalis. Libraries were pooled for sequencing, and variation in per-sample TCR yields was attributed mainly to small differences in library volumes within the pool. Blood was sampled from patients pre-sensitization (week 0) and at 2, 6 and about 24 weeks after DPC sensitization. Throughout the roughly 25-week study period, patients were also given weekly therapeutic DPC doses on the scalp. Patch tests used Finn chambers with 0.01% DPC on the upper back, scored after 6 days by International Contact Dermatitis Research Group standards.

According to the study, the label for this sample's time point signals: pre-sensitization, week 0. This specimen's treatment or condition label, per the study, means: therapeutic diphenylcyclopropenone sensitization with weekly scalp DPC. Blood at each patch-test visit was drawn before the patch test was applied. Patients were considered eligible if aged 18 to 70, diagnosed with alopecia and deemed suitable for DPC therapy, and patients were excluded if pregnant. Total RNA was extracted from unfractionated whole blood collected in Tempus Blood RNA tubes. What the research found in general, with its limitations: Patch test score was positively correlated with the number of PT1 expanded TCRs, with significance at thresholds 8, 16 and 32 but not at 4. Expanded TCRs formed significantly more large CDR3 similarity clusters than pre-sensitization or healthy control sets, consistent with antigen-driven responses. DPC sensitization did not change the number of TCRs with a frequency above 1 in 1000, and there was no evidence of changes in global repertoire structure. Repeated subsampling changed both the strength of the expansion versus patch-test correlation and the threshold at which the correlation became significant. Because all patients had alopecia, a presumed autoimmune disease, the immune response of the patients might differ from that of healthy individuals.

Library preparation used RACE. Sequencing instrument: NextSeq 500. During library preparation, unique molecular identifiers were attached to individual cDNA molecules so that TCRs could be counted in a quantitative, reproducible way. Each blood RNA sample was used to sequence both TCR alpha and TCR beta chains. From the authors' description of their analysis: A median of around 100,000 TCRs per sample was observed, with a range of about 23,224 to 750,000. The Decombinator software suite was used to annotate V, J and CDR3 in the TCR reads. Every sample was subsampled to the same number of TCRs (28,000) for the PS versus PT1 abundance plots. TCRs were defined as expanded if absent before sensitization and observed at least eight times at the 2-week time point. The public reads were reanalyzed by TCRdb: fastp trimming at Q25, MiXCR alignment, in-frame beta chains only. Every CDR3 protein is listed once, alongside the most common genes and DNA of its rows. The authors' filters were not applied to this entry. The sample contains 62,000 or so distinct CDR3 sequences, 9.5% to 12% of them found a single time. The ten largest clones take up around 4.8% of the sample.

V loses 0 bases, J loses 7 bases, and the germline ends lie 10 bases apart. Reading from cysteine to phenylalanine, the CDR3 counts 12 amino acids. Solely the CDR3 DNA is kept, with 36 bases framed from the first base. The germline V gene (reference sequence) sets CDR1 to DFQATT and CDR2 to SNEGSKA. The origin of this receptor is a woman in her 50s with alopecia areata. Some clones in this sample may be carry-over from other donors' samples. Sample: whole blood, taken in connection with sensitization to the hapten diphenylcyclopropenone (DPC). The sequence joins TRBV20-1 to TRBJ2-7, with no D gene named confidently. The DNA reads as follows: TGCAGTGCTAGAGAACCGTTGGGGGAGCAGTACTTC. It specifies CSAREPLGEQYF.